The 16 T cell receptor beta chains presented below share a single source sample, sequenced in a study of shared clonotypes between healthy human individuals. Clones were sequenced by immunoSEQ multiplex PCR, and TCRdb holds only the in-frame ones, with some missing. The table has around 700,000 clones, around 72% seen once. The specimen sequenced was memory CD4+ T cells sorted from blood. Subset noted: CD45RA-negative fraction. The origin of the receptors is a woman in her 30s in good health.

In its sample, this clone was seen a few times. The gene calls are TRBV2 and TRBJ1-2; no firm D call. The CDR3 totals 13 residues. V lost 6 bases, J lost 1 base, and 9 bases lay in between. The germline CDR1 and CDR2 sequences are SNHLY and FYNNEI. This CDR3 is CASRELGNYGYTF. In nucleotides, the CDR3 is TGTGCCAGCAGGGAACTGGGTAACTATGGCTACACCTTC.

V and J are TRBV7-9 and TRBJ2-6; 9 bases agree with TRBD1. CDR1 and CDR2 (germline): SEHNR, FQNEAQ (reference sequence). The CDR3 consists of 15 residues. The junction had 1 base not matched to a gene; V was cut back by 4 bases and J by 3 bases. Here the CDR3 DNA reads TGTGCCAGCAGCTCGGGACAGGGTGGGGCCAACGTCCTGACTTTC. It specifies CASSSGQGGANVLTF.

The chain links TRBV5-6 to TRBJ1-3; D unresolved. In germline, CDR1 is SGHDT, CDR2 YYEEEE. The CDR3 has 16 amino acids. Trimming removed 4 bases from V and 5 bases from J, with 19 bases in between. The CDR3 is CASSEGGVIGRNTIYF. The CDR3 DNA is TGTGCCAGCAGCGAAGGTGGGGTGATCGGAAGAAACACCATATATTTT.

V gene TRBV10-1 combines with J gene TRBJ1-1; no firm D call. The CDR3 totals 13 residues. V was shortened by 0 bases and J by 3 bases, with 5 bases between the two germline ends. Per the germline V gene, CDR1 is WNHNN and CDR2 is SYGVQD (reference sequence). In nucleotides, the CDR3 is TGCGCCAGCAGTGAGTCGCTTTACACTGAAGCTTTCTTT. This encodes CASSESLYTEAFF.

This chain links TRBV5-1 with TRBJ1-2, with unresolved D. Trimming cost V 2 bases and J 3 bases, with 11 bases left between them. The CDR3 is 14 residues long. From germline, CDR1 is SGHRS and CDR2 YFSETQ. CDR3 in amino acids: CASSLTEGDYGYTF. The DNA for the CDR3 is TGCGCCAGCAGCTTAACAGAGGGTGACTATGGCTACACCTTC.

The V and J genes are TRBV7-9 and TRBJ2-7, with 9 nucleotides matching TRBD1. Trimming cost V 5 bases and J 7 bases; bases outside gene matches: 9. Germline V gene lookup returns CDR1 SEHNR and CDR2 FQNEAQ (reference sequence). This CDR3 spans 14 amino acids. Here the CDR3 DNA reads TGTGCCAGCAGCCCTAGGGGGGGACAGGGTGAGCAGTACTTC. Its translation: CASSPRGGQGEQYF.

This clone was recorded many times. CDR3 protein: CASSQDSGWDATGELFF. The CDR3 DNA sequence: TGTGCCAGCAGCCAAGATTCTGGGTGGGACGCCACCGGGGAGCTGTTTTTT. V is TRBV4-2 and J is TRBJ2-2; D is tentatively TRBD1 or TRBD2 (5 bases each). The germline CDR1 and CDR2 sequences are LGHNA and YNFKEQ. The CDR3 extends over 17 amino acids. V was cut by 0 bases and J by 4 bases, with 15 bases left in between.

Turning to this clone: Other DNA variants within this sample encode the same CDR3. The V call is TRBV28, the J call TRBJ1-2; D is ambiguous. The CDR3 is 13 residues long. Germline values: CDR1 MDHEN, CDR2 SYDVKM. The ends were cut back, 1 base at V and 2 bases at J, with 5 bases in the middle. In nucleotides, the CDR3 is TGTGCCAGCAGTTTATCCCTAAACTATGGCTACACCTTC. Encoded protein: CASSLSLNYGYTF.

This chain links TRBV6-6 with TRBJ2-4; D is unclear. This CDR3 spans 14 amino acids. Trimming took 2 bases from V and 0 from J, leaving 5 bases between them. Germline values: CDR1 MNHNY, CDR2 SVGAGI (reference sequence). The CDR3 bases are TGTGCCAGCAGTTACGGGCTAGCCAAAAACATTCAGTACTTC. Translated, it gives CASSYGLAKNIQYF.

The CDR3 nucleotides are TGTGCCAGCAGTCCCCAAGAGACCCAGTACTTC. Protein product: CASSPQETQYF. This chain connects TRBV6-1 to TRBJ2-5; D is ambiguous. This CDR3 has 11 amino acids. Germline CDR1 and CDR2: MNHNS and SASEGT. The V gene lost 5 bases and the J gene lost 1 base, with 2 bases spanning the gap.

The chain links TRBV6-4 to TRBJ1-3; D not certain. Per the germline V gene, CDR1 is MRHNA and CDR2 is SNTAGT. The CDR3 loop spans 15 amino acids. With 3 bases removed from V and 0 bases from J, the gap between germline ends came to 9 bases. For the CDR3, the DNA is TGTGCCAGCAGTGAACGGAGCGGCTCTGGAAACACCATATATTTT. Its protein product is CASSERSGSGNTIYF.

The chain is built from TRBV6-5 and TRBJ2-7, with no clear D. The CDR3 extends over 13 amino acids. In germline, CDR1 is MNHEY, CDR2 SVGAGI. V shed 2 bases and J shed 1 base, with 6 bases lying between them. The CDR3 is CASSYVRSYEQYF. The DNA for the CDR3 is TGTGCCAGCAGTTACGTGCGGTCCTACGAGCAGTACTTC.

This clone was detected a few times. The chain has TRBV7-2 and TRBJ2-6; 8 bases are shared with TRBD2. This CDR3 is 19 amino acids long. The germline gives CDR1 SGHTA, CDR2 FQGNSA. V shed 4 bases, J shed 0 bases, and the junction held 11 bases outside the gene matches. The CDR3 DNA follows: TGTGCCAGCAGCTCACCCAGGCGGGGGGCGAGCTCTGGGGCCAACGTCCTGACTTTC. It encodes CASSSPRRGASSGANVLTF.

The rearrangement joins TRBV7-3 to TRBJ2-3, with 9 bases aligning to TRBD2. Germline CDR1 SGHTA, CDR2 FQGTGA. V shed 5 bases, J shed 2 bases, and the junction held 14 bases outside the gene matches. The CDR3 consists of 18 residues. CDR3 loop: CASSPRGGGLAVTDTQYF. In DNA form, the CDR3 reads TGTGCCAGCAGCCCAAGGGGTGGGGGACTAGCCGTCACAGATACGCAGTATTTT.

The rearrangement uses TRBV28 and TRBJ2-3; 8 nucleotides line up with TRBD2. The CDR3 runs 16 residues. CDR1 is MDHEN, CDR2 SYDVKM, per germline. J was trimmed by 6 bases and V by 6 bases; bases with no gene match: 14. Written as DNA, the CDR3 is TGTGCCAGCAGCCCTATCGAAGCGGGAGTGGGGGATACGCAGTATTTT. It encodes CASSPIEAGVGDTQYF.

The chain uses TRBV2 and TRBJ2-1, with TRBD2 identical over 8 bases. Germline CDR1 reads SNHLY; CDR2 reads FYNNEI. V lost 6 bases to trimming and J lost 7 bases; unmatched junction nucleotides: 5. The length of the CDR3 is 13 residues. CDR3 in DNA: TGTGCCAGCAGACGGACTAGCTGGAATGAGCAGTTCTTC. Translation: CASRRTSWNEQFF.